The clone carrying this TCR beta chain was seen only a few times. This sample was taken from a study of identical twins. Donors uniformly comprised healthy Caucasians. Germline V lookup: CDR1 GTSNPN, CDR2 SVGIG (reference sequence). The CDR3 extends over 12 amino acids. A universal primer site was created by template switching, with the cDNA bearing unique molecular identifiers. TCRdb itself ran the 5' RACE reads through MiXCR, one entry per CDR3 protein. The data hold 200,000 to 250,000 distinct CDR3 sequences, with approximately 8.3% observed a single time. The sample also formed part of further work on yellow fever vaccine responses in identical twins. That publication notes: Reported findings indicate that twins' vaccine T cell responses seemed partially convergent, partially personalized.

This TCR was sampled from a woman aged 18-29 years in good health. The chain has TRBV30 and TRBJ1-2, with TRBD1 matching 9 bases. Sequencing was done on a sample of memory (CD45RO+) T cells sorted from blood. The CDR3 here is CASTGQGGGYTF. CDR3 sequence (DNA): TGTGCTTCAACGGGACAGGGAGGAGGCTACACCTTC.